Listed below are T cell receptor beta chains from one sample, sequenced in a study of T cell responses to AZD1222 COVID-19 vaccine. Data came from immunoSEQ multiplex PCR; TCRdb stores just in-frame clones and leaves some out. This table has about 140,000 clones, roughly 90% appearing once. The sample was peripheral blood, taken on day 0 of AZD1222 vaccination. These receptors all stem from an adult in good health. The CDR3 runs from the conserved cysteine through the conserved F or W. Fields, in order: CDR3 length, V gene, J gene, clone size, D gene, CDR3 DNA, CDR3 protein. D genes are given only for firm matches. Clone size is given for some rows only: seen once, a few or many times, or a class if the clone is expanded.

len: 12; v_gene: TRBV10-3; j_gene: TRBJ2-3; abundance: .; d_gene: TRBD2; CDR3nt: TGTGCCATCAGTGAGACTAGCGACGCGCAGTATTTT; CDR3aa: CAISETSDAQYF
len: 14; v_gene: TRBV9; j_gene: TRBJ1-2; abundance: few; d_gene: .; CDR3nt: TGTGCCAGCAGCGTAGACAATCGCGGGGATGGCTACACCTTC; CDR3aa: CASSVDNRGDGYTF
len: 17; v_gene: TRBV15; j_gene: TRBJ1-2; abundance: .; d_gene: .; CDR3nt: TGTGCCACCAGCAGAGATCGAGTCAGCAGGGCATCCTATGGCTACACCTTC; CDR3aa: CATSRDRVSRASYGYTF
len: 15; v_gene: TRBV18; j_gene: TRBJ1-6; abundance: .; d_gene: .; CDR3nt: TGTGCCAGCTCACTCCGGGACGGAGATAATTCACCCCTCCACTTT; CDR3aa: CASSLRDGDNSPLHF
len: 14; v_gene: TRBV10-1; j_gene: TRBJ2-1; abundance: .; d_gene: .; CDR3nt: TGCGCCAGCAGTGGGTGGGATAAACGCAATGAGCAGTTCTTC; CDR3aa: CASSGWDKRNEQFF
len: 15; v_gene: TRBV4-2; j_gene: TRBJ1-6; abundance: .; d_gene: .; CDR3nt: TGTGCCAGCAGCCAAGATGGGCCGCCTAATTCACCCCTCCACTTT; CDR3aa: CASSQDGPPNSPLHF
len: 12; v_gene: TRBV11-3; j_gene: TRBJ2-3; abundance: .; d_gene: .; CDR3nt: TGTGCCAGCAGCTTGGGGTCTAGAGAGCAGTATTTT; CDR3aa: CASSLGSREQYF
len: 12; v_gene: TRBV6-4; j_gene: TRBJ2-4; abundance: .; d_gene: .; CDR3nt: TGTGCCAGCAGTGAAGGCGAAAACATTCAGTACTTC; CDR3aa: CASSEGENIQYF
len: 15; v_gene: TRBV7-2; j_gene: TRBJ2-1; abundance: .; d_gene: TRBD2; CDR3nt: TGTGCCAGCAGCTTAGGCGATAGCGGGAGTATTGAGCAGTTCTTC; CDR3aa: CASSLGDSGSIEQFF
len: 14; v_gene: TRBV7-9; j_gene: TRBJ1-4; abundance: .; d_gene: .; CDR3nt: TGTGCCAGCAGAGAGGCCCTGGGTAATGAAAAACTGTTTTTT; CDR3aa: CASREALGNEKLFF
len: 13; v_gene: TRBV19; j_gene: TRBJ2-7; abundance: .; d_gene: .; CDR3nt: TGTGCCAGTAGACCTTCTAGCTCCTACGAGCAGTACTTC; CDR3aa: CASRPSSSYEQYF
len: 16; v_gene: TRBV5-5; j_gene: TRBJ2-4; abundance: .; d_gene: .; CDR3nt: TGTGCCAGCAGACAAGGGGGGAGCTGGTCCAAAAACATTCAGTACTTC; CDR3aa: CASRQGGSWSKNIQYF
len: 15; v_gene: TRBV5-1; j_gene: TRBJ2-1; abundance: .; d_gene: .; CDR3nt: TGCGCCAGCAGCTTGGGGGGGAGCTCCTACAATGAGCAGTTCTTC; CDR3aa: CASSLGGSSYNEQFF
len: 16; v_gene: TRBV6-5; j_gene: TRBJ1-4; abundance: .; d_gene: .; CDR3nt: TGTGCCAGCAGTTACTATGGGACACCAGGTAGTGAAAAACTGTTTTTT; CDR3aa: CASSYYGTPGSEKLFF
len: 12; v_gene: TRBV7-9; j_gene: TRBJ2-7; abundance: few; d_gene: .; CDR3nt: TGTGCCAGTTCGGGCGGCTTCCGAGAGCAGTACTTC; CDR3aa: CASSGGFREQYF
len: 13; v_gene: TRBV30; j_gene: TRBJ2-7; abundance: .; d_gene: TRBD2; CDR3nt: TGTGCCTGGAGCCCCAGCGGGAGCTACGAGCAGTACTTC; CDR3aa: CAWSPSGSYEQYF
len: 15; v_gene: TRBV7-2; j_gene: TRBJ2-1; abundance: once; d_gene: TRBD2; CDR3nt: TGTGCCAGCAGCTTGGGGACTAGCTCCTACAATGAGCAGTTCTTC; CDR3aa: CASSLGTSSYNEQFF
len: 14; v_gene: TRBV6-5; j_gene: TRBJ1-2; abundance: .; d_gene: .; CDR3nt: TGTGCCAGCAGTTACTCGGGGGAAGGCTATGGCTACACCTTC; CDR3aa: CASSYSGEGYGYTF
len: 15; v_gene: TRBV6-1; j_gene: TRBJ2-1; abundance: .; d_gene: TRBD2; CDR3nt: TGTGCCAGCAGTGATGGACTAGCGGGAGGAAGTGAGCAGTTCTTC; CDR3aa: CASSDGLAGGSEQFF
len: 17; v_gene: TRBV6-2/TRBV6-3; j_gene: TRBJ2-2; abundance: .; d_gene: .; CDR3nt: TGTGCCAGCAGTTTGTGGGGGCCCACGAGGGGAACCGGGGAGCTGTTTTTT; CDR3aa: CASSLWGPTRGTGELFF
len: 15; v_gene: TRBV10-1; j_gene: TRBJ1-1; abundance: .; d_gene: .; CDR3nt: TGCGCCAGCAGTGAGTCACCGGCCTCGAACACTGAAGCTTTCTTT; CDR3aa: CASSESPASNTEAFF